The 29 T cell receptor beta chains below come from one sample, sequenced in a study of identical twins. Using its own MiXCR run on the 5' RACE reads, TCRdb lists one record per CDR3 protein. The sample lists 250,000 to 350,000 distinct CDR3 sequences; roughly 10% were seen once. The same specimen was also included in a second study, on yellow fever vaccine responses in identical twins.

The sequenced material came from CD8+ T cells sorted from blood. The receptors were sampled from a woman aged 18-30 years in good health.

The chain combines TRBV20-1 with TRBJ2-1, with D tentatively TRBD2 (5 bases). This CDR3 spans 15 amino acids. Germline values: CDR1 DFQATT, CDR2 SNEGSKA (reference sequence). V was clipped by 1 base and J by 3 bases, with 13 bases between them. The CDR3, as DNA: TGCAGTGCTAGAGGGGCCGCGAGCGGCTACAATGAGCAGTTCTTC. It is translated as CSARGAASGYNEQFF.

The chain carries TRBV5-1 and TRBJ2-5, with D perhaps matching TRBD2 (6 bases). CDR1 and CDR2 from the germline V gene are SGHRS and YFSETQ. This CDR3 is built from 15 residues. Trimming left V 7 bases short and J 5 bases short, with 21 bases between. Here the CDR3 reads CASREPGDPWETQYF. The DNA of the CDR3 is TGCGCCAGCCGAGAACCGGGGGACCCGTGGGAGACCCAGTACTTC.

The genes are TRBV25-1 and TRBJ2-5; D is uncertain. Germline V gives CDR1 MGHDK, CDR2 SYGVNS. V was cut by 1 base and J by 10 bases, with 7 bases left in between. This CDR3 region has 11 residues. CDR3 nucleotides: TGTGCCAGCAGTGAATGGGATTTCCAGTACTTC. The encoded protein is CASSEWDFQYF.

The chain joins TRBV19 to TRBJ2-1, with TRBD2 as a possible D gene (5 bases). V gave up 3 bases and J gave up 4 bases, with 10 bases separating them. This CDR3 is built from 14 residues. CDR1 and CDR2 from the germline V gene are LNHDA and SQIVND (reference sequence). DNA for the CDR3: TGTGCCAGTAGTATTTCCGGGATATACAATGAGCAGTTCTTC. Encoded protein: CASSISGIYNEQFF.

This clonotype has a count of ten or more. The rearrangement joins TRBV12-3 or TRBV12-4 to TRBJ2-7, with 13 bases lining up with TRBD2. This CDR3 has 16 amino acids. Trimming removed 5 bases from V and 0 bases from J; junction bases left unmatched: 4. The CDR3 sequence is CASSGGLAGYSYEQYF. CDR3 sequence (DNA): TGTGCCAGCAGTGGGGGACTAGCGGGATACTCCTACGAGCAGTACTTC.

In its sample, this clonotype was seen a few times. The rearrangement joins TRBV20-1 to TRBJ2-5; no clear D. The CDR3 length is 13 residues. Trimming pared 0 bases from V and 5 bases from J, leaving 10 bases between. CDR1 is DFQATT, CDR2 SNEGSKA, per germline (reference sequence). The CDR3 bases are TGCAGTGCTAGAGAAATAGGGCAGGAGACCCAGTACTTC. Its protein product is CSAREIGQETQYF.

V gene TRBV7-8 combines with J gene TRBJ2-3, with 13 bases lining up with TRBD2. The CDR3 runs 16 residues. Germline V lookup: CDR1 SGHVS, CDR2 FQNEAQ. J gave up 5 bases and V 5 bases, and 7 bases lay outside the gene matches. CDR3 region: CASSARGLAGEDTQYF. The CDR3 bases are TGTGCCAGCAGCGCACGCGGACTAGCGGGGGAAGATACGCAGTATTTT.

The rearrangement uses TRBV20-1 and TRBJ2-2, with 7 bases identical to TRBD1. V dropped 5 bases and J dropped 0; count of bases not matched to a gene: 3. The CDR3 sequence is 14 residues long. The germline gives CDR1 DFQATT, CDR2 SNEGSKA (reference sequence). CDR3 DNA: TGCAGTGCTCCGGACAGGTCGAACACCGGGGAGCTGTTTTTT. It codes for CSAPDRSNTGELFF.

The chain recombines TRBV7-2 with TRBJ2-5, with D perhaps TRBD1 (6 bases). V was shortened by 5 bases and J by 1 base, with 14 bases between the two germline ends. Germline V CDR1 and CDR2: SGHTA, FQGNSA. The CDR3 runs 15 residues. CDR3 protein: CASSRTRTVQETQYF. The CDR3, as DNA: TGTGCCAGCAGCCGGACAAGGACAGTCCAAGAGACCCAGTACTTC.

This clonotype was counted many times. The CDR3 bases are TGTGCCTTAGGAGGCGGGGTTGACGAGCAGTACTTC. As protein: CALGGGVDEQYF. The gene calls are TRBV6-1 and TRBJ2-7; tentatively, D is TRBD2 (6 bases). Deletions cut 11 bases from V and 5 bases from J, with 16 bases between. There are 12 residues in the CDR3. CDR1 is MNHNS, CDR2 SASEGT, per germline.

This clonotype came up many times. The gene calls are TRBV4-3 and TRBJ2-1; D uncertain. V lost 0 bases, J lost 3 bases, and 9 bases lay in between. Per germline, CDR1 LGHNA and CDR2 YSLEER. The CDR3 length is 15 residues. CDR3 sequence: CASSQEMELYNEQFF. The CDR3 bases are TGCGCCAGCAGCCAAGAAATGGAGCTCTACAATGAGCAGTTCTTC.

CDR3 bases: TGTGCCAGCACCGAGACCGGGGGGGCCTACAATGAGCAGTTCTTC. Residues: CASTETGGAYNEQFF. The rearrangement links TRBV28 to TRBJ2-1, with 8 nucleotides matching TRBD2. The CDR3 spans 15 residues. V dropped 7 bases and J dropped 2; count of bases not matched to a gene: 7. Germline values: CDR1 MDHEN, CDR2 SYDVKM.

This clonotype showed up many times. The CDR3 spells CASSRGRGANYNEQFF. For the CDR3, the DNA is TGTGCCAGCAGCCGAGGGCGGGGAGCGAATTACAATGAGCAGTTCTTC. This rearrangement joins TRBV12-3 or TRBV12-4 to TRBJ2-1; maybe TRBD2 (6 bases). This CDR3 has 16 residues. With 6 bases removed from V and 4 bases from J, the gap between germline ends came to 19 bases.

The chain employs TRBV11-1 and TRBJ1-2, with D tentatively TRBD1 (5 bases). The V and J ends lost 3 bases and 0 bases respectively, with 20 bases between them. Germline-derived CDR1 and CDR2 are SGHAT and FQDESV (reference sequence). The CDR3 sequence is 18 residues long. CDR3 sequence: CASSFGPYQGDPNYGYTF. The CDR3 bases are TGTGCCAGCAGCTTCGGACCCTACCAGGGCGACCCTAACTATGGCTACACCTTC.

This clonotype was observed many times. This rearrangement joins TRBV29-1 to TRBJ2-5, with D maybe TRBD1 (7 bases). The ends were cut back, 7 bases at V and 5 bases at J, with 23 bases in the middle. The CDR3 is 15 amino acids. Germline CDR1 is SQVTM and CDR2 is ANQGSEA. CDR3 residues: CSAPIWTGRGETQYF. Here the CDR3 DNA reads TGCAGCGCTCCAATATGGACAGGTCGGGGGGAGACCCAGTACTTC.

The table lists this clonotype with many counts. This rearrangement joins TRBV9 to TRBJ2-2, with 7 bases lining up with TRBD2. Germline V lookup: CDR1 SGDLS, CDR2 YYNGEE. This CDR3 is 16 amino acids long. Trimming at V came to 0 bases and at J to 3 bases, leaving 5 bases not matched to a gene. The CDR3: CASSVALGGYTGELFF. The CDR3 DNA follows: TGTGCCAGCAGCGTAGCTCTCGGGGGGTACACCGGGGAGCTGTTTTTT. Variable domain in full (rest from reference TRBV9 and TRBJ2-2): DSGVTQTPKHLITATGQRVTLRCSPRSGDLSVYWYQQSLDQGLQFLIQYYNGEERAKGNILERFSAQQFPDLHSELNLSSLELGDSALYFCASSVALGGYTGELFFGEGSRLTVL.

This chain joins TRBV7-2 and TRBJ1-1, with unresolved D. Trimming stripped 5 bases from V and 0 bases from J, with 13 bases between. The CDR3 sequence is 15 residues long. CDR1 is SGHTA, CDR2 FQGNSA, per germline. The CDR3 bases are TGTGCCAGCAGCCTAAAGACGGATTTGAACACTGAAGCTTTCTTT. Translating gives CASSLKTDLNTEAFF.

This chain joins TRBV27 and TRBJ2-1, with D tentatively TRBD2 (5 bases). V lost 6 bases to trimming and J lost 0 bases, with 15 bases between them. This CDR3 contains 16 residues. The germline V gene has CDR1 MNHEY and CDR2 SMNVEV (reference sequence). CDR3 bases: TGTGCCAGCAGCCTAAAACTAGGGCCCTCCTACAATGAGCAGTTCTTC. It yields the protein CASSLKLGPSYNEQFF.

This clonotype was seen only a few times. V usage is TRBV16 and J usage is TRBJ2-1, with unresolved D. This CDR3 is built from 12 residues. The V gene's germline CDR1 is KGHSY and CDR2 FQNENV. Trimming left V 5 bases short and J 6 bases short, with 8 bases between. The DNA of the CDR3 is TGTGCCAGCAGCGGTAGCAGCAATGAGCAGTTCTTC. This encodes CASSGSSNEQFF.

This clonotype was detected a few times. The CDR3 is CASSLGRDQRGYTF. CDR3 DNA: TGCGCCAGCAGCTTGGGGAGGGATCAACGTGGCTACACCTTC. The rearrangement links TRBV5-1 to TRBJ1-2; D is uncertain. Trimming left V 0 bases short and J 7 bases short, with 13 bases between. Per the germline V gene, CDR1 is SGHRS and CDR2 is YFSETQ. The CDR3 is made up of 14 amino acids.

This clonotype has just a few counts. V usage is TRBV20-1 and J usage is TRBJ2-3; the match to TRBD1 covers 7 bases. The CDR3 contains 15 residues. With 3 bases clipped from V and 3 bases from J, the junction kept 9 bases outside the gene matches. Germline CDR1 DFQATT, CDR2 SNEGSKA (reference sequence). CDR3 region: CSASDSTGTTDTQYF. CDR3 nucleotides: TGCAGTGCTAGTGACTCGACAGGGACGACAGATACGCAGTATTTT.

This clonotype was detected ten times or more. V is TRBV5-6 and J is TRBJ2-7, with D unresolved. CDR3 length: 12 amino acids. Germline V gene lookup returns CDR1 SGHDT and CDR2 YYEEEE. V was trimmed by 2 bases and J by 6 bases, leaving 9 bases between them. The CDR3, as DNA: TGTGCCAGCAGCTTTCCATCTCGCGAGCAGTACTTC. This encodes CASSFPSREQYF.

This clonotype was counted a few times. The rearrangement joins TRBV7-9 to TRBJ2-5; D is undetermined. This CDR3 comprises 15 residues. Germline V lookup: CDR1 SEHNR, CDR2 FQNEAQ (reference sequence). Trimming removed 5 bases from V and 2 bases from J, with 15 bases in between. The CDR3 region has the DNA TGTGCCAGCAGCCCGTTCAGCACTCCACAAGAGACCCAGTACTTC. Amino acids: CASSPFSTPQETQYF.

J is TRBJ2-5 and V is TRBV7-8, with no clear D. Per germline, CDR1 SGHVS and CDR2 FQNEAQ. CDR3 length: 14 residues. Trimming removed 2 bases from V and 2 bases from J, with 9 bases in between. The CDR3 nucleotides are TGTGCCAGCAGCTTATTTCTCTTGCAAGAGACCCAGTACTTC. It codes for CASSLFLLQETQYF. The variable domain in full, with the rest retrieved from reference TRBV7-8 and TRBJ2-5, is GAGVSQSPRYKVAKRGQDVALRCDPISGHVSLFWYQQALGQGPEFLTYFQNEAQLDKSGLPSDRFFAERPEGSVSTLKIQRTQQEDSAVYLCASSLFLLQETQYFGPGTRLLVL.

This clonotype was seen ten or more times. CDR3 region: CASTAGLGSGELFF. The CDR3 DNA reads as TGTGCCAGCACCGCGGGGTTGGGATCCGGGGAGCTGTTTTTT. The rearrangement links TRBV2 to TRBJ2-2, with D possibly matching TRBD2 (6 bases). The CDR3 is 14 residues long. V was trimmed by 7 bases and J by 6 bases, leaving 15 bases between them. Germline V gene sequence: CDR1 SNHLY, CDR2 FYNNEI. Supplemented by reference TRBV2 and TRBJ2-2, the full variable domain reads EPEVTQTPSHQVTQMGQEVILRCVPISNHLYFYWYRQILGQKVEFLVSFYNNEISEKSEIFDDQFSVERPDGSNFTLKIRSTKLEDSAMYFCASTAGLGSGELFFGEGSRLTVL.

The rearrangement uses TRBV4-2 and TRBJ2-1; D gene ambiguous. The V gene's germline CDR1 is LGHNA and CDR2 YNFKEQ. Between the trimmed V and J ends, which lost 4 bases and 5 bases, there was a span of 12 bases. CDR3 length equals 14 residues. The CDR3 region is CASSPVDDNNEQFF. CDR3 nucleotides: TGTGCCAGCAGCCCAGTAGATGACAACAATGAGCAGTTCTTC.

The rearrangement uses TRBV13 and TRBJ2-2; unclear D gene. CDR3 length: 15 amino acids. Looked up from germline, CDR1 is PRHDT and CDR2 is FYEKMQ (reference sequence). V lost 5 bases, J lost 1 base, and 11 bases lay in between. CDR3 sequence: CASSVGPLNTGELFF. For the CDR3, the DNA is TGTGCCAGCAGCGTTGGACCCCTGAACACCGGGGAGCTGTTTTTT.

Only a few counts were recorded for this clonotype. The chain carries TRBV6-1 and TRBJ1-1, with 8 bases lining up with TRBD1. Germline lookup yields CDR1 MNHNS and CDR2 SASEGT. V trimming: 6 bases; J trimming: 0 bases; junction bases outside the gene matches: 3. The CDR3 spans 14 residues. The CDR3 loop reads CASRLDRVNTEAFF. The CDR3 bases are TGTGCCAGCAGACTGGACAGGGTGAACACTGAAGCTTTCTTT.

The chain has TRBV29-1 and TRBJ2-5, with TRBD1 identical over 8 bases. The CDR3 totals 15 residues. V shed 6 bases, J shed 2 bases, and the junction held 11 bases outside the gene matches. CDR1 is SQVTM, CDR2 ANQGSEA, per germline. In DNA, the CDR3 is TGCAGCGTCCAAGACCGGGACAGGCTTCAAGAGACCCAGTACTTC. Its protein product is CSVQDRDRLQETQYF.